Included here is one T cell receptor (beta chain) sequence, with context. The antigen is unknown. Sequencing was performed with immunoSEQ multiplex PCR; in TCRdb, only in-frame clones are kept and a portion is missing. Among about 19,000 clones listed, around 77% were seen once. The sample's time point: recipient sample about 28 days before transplant, after cytoreduction. This CDR3 is 13 amino acids long. Germline trimming cut 6 bases from V and 2 bases from J; bases unmatched to any gene: 6. From germline, CDR1 is SQVTM and CDR2 ANQGSEA. This sample was taken from a study of T cell clonotyping in hematopoietic cell transplantation. Whole-study findings and limits: Pathologically expanded recipient clonotypes increased progressively from day 30 to day 180 as diversity fell.

The TCR was taken from a man in his fifties or sixties with acute myeloid leukemia. Some clones in this sample may be carry-over from other donors' samples. The rearrangement joins TRBV29-1 to TRBJ1-2; TRBD1 matches 7 bases. Sequencing was performed on peripheral blood mononuclear cells, taken before stem cell transplant. Written as DNA, the CDR3 is TGCAGCGTCCAGGGGGACTTGAACTATGGCTACACCTTC. This encodes CSVQGDLNYGYTF.